This passage covers 16 T cell receptor beta chains from one sample sequenced in a study of T cells after somatic rescue of genetic block. Sequencing was performed with immunoSEQ multiplex PCR; in TCRdb, only in-frame clones are kept and a portion is missing. The data contain roughly 65,000 clones, less than 95% of them seen just once; the ten biggest clones take up around 3%. Sequencing was performed on peripheral blood mononuclear cells (PBMCs). Source of these receptors: a man in his forties.

The chain links TRBV2 to TRBJ1-5, with 11 positions matching TRBD1. The V gene's germline CDR1 is SNHLY and CDR2 FYNNEI. The CDR3 length is 16 residues. The V and J ends lost 5 bases and 7 bases, in that order; junction bases with no gene match: 10. As DNA, the CDR3 is TGTGCCAGCAGTCGCATAGGACAGGGGGCTAGGCAGCCCCAGCATTTT. Translation: CASSRIGQGARQPQHF.

The chain combines TRBV9 with TRBJ2-5; TRBD2 matches at 9 bases. V lost 0 bases, J lost 2 bases, and 5 bases stayed unmatched. CDR3 length: 16 amino acids. Germline CDR1 SGDLS, CDR2 YYNGEE. The CDR3 DNA reads as TGTGCCAGCAGCGTAGCTCCCAGCGGGAGGCAAGAGACCCAGTACTTC. It encodes CASSVAPSGRQETQYF.

The rearrangement links TRBV30 to TRBJ2-7; TRBD2 agrees at 8 bases. CDR3 length: 13 amino acids. The germline CDR1 and CDR2 sequences are GTSNPN and SVGIG (reference sequence). V shed 8 bases, J shed 3 bases, and the junction held 9 bases outside the gene matches. The CDR3 DNA reads TGTGCCGGGCAGCTAAGCGGGGGCTACGAGCAGTACTTC. This gives the protein CAGQLSGGYEQYF.

This clone was recorded only once. The chain recombines TRBV10-1 with TRBJ1-2; 7 bases map to TRBD1. The CDR3 consists of 13 residues. V lost 4 bases, J lost 5 bases, and 4 bases stayed unmatched. Germline V gene lookup returns CDR1 WNHNN and CDR2 SYGVQD (reference sequence). The CDR3 spells CASSAGQPYGYTF. The CDR3 nucleotides read TGCGCCAGCAGTGCGGGACAGCCGTATGGCTACACCTTC.

V and J are TRBV27 and TRBJ2-6; TRBD1 matches at 12 bases. V trimming: 5 bases; J trimming: 0 bases; junction bases outside the gene matches: 2. The CDR3 consists of 17 residues. Germline V gene sequence: CDR1 MNHEY, CDR2 SMNVEV (reference sequence). In DNA form, the CDR3 reads TGTGCCAGCAGTGGGGACAGGGGGCTCTCTGGGGCCAACGTCCTGACTTTC. Translating it yields CASSGDRGLSGANVLTF.

V is TRBV7-8 and J is TRBJ2-7; D tentatively fits TRBD1 or TRBD2 (5 bases each). The V and J ends lost 2 bases and 4 bases respectively, with 18 bases between them. In germline, CDR1 is SGHVS, CDR2 FQNEAQ. This CDR3 has 16 residues. The CDR3 is CASSLSYRGTQYEQYF. CDR3 in DNA: TGTGCCAGCAGCTTATCCTATCGGGGCACACAGTACGAGCAGTACTTC.

The CDR3 region is CSVVRGGTEAFF. The CDR3 DNA is TGCAGCGTTGTTCGGGGAGGCACTGAAGCTTTCTTT. The chain employs TRBV29-1 and TRBJ1-1, with D uncertain. The ends were cut back, 4 bases at V and 4 bases at J, with 10 bases in the middle. The CDR3 runs to 12 residues. From germline, CDR1 is SQVTM and CDR2 ANQGSEA.

V and J are TRBV10-3 and TRBJ2-1, with D possibly TRBD1 on 5 matching bases. The CDR3 spans 14 residues. V was trimmed by 3 bases and J by 7 bases, leaving 13 bases between them. From germline, CDR1 is ENHRY and CDR2 SYGVKD. Written as DNA, the CDR3 is TGTGCCATCAGTGAAGATAGTGGGGCAAATGAGCAGTTCTTC. Translating it yields CAISEDSGANEQFF.

The chain is built from TRBV6-1 and TRBJ1-2; D call uncertain. Germline V gene lookup returns CDR1 MNHNS and CDR2 SASEGT. This CDR3 has 12 residues. The V gene lost 4 bases and the J gene lost 8 bases, with 11 bases spanning the gap. CDR3 amino acids: CASSADEGGYTF. In nucleotides, the CDR3 is TGTGCCAGCAGTGCGGACGAGGGCGGCTACACCTTC.

This clone was observed once. The V call is TRBV4-3, the J call TRBJ1-1; D is unresolved. Trimming shortened V by 0 bases and J by 9 bases, and 17 bases separated the two germline ends. The V gene's germline CDR1 is LGHNA and CDR2 YSLEER. This CDR3 comprises 15 residues. The CDR3 protein is CASSQEGSRAIKAFF. CDR3 DNA: TGCGCCAGCAGCCAAGAGGGGTCCCGAGCCATTAAAGCTTTCTTT.

This clone was seen only once. V and J are TRBV4-2 and TRBJ2-5; TRBD2 agrees at 10 bases. V shed 1 base and J 3 bases; nucleotides not matched to a gene: 2. There are 15 residues in the CDR3. The V gene's germline CDR1 is LGHNA and CDR2 YNFKEQ. This CDR3 is CASSQGTSGKETQYF. CDR3 bases: TGTGCCAGCAGCCAAGGGACTAGCGGAAAAGAGACCCAGTACTTC.

CDR3 sequence (DNA): TGCGCCAGCAGCTTGGGCCGGCAGGGAGCTGCTTCTAATGAAAAACTGTTTTTT. Its translation is CASSLGRQGAASNEKLFF. The chain carries TRBV5-1 and TRBJ1-4; weak D call: TRBD1 (5 bases). Trimming took 0 bases from V and 3 from J, leaving 18 bases between them. The CDR3 is 18 residues long. Germline-derived CDR1 and CDR2 are SGHRS and YFSETQ.

V usage is TRBV19 and J usage is TRBJ2-5, with D perhaps TRBD2 (6 bases). CDR1 and CDR2 from the germline V gene are LNHDA and SQIVND (reference sequence). With 3 bases removed from V and 0 bases from J, the gap between germline ends came to 17 bases. The CDR3 has 17 amino acids. CDR3 coding DNA: TGTGCCAGTAGTATGAGGGCGAGGGCGGGGTACCAAGAGACCCAGTACTTC. Its protein product is CASSMRARAGYQETQYF.

CDR3 loop: CASSYGAGQAEQFF. The DNA of the CDR3 is TGTGCCAGCAGTTACGGAGCGGGACAGGCGGAGCAGTTCTTC. The V gene is TRBV6-5, the J gene TRBJ2-1, with a tentative D call TRBD1 (8 bases). V lost 2 bases, J lost 10 bases, and 15 bases lay in between. This CDR3 is built from 14 residues. Per the germline V gene, CDR1 is MNHEY and CDR2 is SVGAGI.

The chain employs TRBV9 and TRBJ1-6; D possibly corresponds to TRBD1 (5 bases). Germline CDR1 and CDR2: SGDLS and YYNGEE. This CDR3 contains 14 residues. V dropped 0 bases and J dropped 6 bases, with 7 bases sitting between them. The CDR3 spells CASSVGQGNSPLHF. The CDR3 coding sequence is TGTGCCAGCAGCGTAGGTCAGGGTAATTCACCCCTCCACTTT.

The genes are TRBV25-1 and TRBJ1-2; TRBD1 matches 9 bases. Germline lookup yields CDR1 MGHDK and CDR2 SYGVNS. The CDR3 sequence is 14 residues long. Trimming took 4 bases from V and 8 from J; bases not matched to a gene: 8. The chain's CDR3 is CASSAYTGGGGYTF. DNA of the CDR3: TGTGCCAGCAGTGCCTACACAGGGGGCGGAGGCTACACCTTC.